This TCR beta chain was captured in a study of blood T cell repertoires in COVID-19. Study-level background: Researchers got acute and convalescent COVID-19 samples from the United States, Italy and Spain.

Authors' analysis steps: Reference gene primer amplification gave estimated nucleated cell counts. Clones were read by immunoSEQ multiplex PCR, and TCRdb kept only the in-frame ones, dropping some. That table is the source of V, J and clone size, and D and trimming were worked out from the DNA. The data show 130,000 or so clones, about 86% seen once. The CDR3 consists of 16 residues. V shed 4 bases and J shed 0 bases, with 13 bases lying between them. Germline CDR1 and CDR2: LGHDT and YNNKEL (reference sequence). Participants, about 18 to 100 years old, spanned around 25 US areas. Sequenced sample: PBMCs or T cells enriched from blood (not recorded which). This receptor was obtained from a man between 40 and 49 years old with acute COVID-19. The chain recombines TRBV3-1 (or the pseudogene TRBV3-2) with TRBJ1-3, with D possibly TRBD1 on 5 matching bases. The CDR3 here is CASSLGGNPSGNTIYF. CDR3 DNA sequence: TGTGCCAGCAGCCTGGGGGGGAACCCCTCTGGAAACACCATATATTTT.